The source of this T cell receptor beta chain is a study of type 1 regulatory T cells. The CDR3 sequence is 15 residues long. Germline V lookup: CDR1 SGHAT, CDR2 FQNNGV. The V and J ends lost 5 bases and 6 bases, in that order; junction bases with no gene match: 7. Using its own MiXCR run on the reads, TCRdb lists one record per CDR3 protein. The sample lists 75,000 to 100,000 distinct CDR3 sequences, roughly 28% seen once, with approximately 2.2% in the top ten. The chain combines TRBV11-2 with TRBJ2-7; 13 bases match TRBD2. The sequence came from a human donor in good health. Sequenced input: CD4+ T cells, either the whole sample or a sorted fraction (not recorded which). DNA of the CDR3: TGTGCCAGCAGCACCCGACTAGCGGGAGGCAGCGAGCAGTACTTC. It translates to CASSTRLAGGSEQYF.